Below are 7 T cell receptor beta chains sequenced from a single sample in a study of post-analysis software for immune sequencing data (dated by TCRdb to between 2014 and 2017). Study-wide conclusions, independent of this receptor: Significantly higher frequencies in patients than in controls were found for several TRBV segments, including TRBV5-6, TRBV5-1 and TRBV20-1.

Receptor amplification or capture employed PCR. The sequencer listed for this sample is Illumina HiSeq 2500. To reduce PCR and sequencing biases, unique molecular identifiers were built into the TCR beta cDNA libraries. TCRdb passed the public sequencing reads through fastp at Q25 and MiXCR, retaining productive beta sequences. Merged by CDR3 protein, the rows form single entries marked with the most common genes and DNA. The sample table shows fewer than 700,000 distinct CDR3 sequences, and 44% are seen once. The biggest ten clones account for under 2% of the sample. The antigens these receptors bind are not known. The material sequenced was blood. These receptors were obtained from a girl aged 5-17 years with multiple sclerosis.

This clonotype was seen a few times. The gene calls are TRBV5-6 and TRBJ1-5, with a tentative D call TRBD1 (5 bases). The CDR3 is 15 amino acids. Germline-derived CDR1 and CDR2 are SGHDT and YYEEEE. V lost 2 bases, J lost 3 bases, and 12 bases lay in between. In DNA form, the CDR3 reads TGTGCCAGCAGCTTTGGGCAGGGTTACAATCAGCCCCAGCATTTT. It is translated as CASSFGQGYNQPQHF.

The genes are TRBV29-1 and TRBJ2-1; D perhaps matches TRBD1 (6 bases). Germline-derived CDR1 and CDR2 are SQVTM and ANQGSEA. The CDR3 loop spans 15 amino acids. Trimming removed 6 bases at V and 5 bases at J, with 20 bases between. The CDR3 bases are TGCAGCGTCCCCCGGGGCACAGGGCGGGACAATGAGCAGTTCTTC. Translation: CSVPRGTGRDNEQFF.

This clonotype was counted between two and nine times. CDR3 amino acids: CASSSRWGADTQYF. CDR3 nucleotides: TGTGCCAGCAGCTCAAGGTGGGGCGCAGATACGCAGTATTTT. This chain connects TRBV7-3 to TRBJ2-3; D is possibly TRBD1 (5 bases). V was cut by 4 bases and J by 4 bases, with 12 bases left in between. The CDR3 runs 14 residues. Germline-derived CDR1 and CDR2 are SGHTA and FQGTGA.

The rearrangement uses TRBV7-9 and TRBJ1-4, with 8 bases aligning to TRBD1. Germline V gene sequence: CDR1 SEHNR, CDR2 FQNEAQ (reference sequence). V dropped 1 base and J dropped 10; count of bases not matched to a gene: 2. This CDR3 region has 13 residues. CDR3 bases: TGTGCCAGCAGCTTAGAAGGACAGGGAAAACTGTTTTTT. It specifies CASSLEGQGKLFF.

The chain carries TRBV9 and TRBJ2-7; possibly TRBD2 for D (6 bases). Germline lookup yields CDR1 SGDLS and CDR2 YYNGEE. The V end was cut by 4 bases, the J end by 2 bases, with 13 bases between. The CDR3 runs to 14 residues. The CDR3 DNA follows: TGTGCCAGCAGCCGGGGGATCGCACCCTACGAGCAGTACTTC. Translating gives CASSRGIAPYEQYF.

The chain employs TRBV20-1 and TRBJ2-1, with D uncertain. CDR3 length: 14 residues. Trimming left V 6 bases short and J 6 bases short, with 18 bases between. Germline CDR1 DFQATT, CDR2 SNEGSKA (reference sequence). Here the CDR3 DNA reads TGCAGTGCCCCCCCCGGCGGCCCATTCAATGAGCAGTTCTTC. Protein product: CSAPPGGPFNEQFF.

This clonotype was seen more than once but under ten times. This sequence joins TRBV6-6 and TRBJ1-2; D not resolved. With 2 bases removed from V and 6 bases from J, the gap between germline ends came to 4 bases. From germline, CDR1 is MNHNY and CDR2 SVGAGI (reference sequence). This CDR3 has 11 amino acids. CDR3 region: CASSYPDGYTF. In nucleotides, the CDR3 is TGTGCCAGCAGTTACCCGGATGGCTACACCTTC.